This record looks at one T cell receptor (beta chain) sequence and its context. The data derive from a study of blood T cell repertoires in COVID-19. About the study: Acute-phase and convalescent COVID-19 samples originated in the United States, Italy and Spain. Sources were T cells, B-cell-depleted T cells, or PBMCs; the material itself was cDNA or gDNA.

Authors' processing steps: Reference gene primers were amplified, and this amplification served to estimate nucleated cell counts. The table came from immunoSEQ multiplex PCR; TCRdb's copy has only in-frame clones and leaves some out. Clone size and the V and J calls come from that table; the DNA yielded D and trimming. The sample includes 250,000 to 350,000 clones, approximately 84% seen only once; the top ten take more than 1.1%. Followed over time, Seattle patients had been enrolled while infection was active. V was shortened by 3 bases and J by 3 bases, with 21 bases between the two germline ends. CDR3 length: 16 residues. CDR1 and CDR2 from the germline V gene are GTSNPN and SVGIG (reference sequence).

The rearrangement uses TRBV30 and TRBJ2-7; tentatively, D is TRBD1 (5 bases). This TCR came from a human donor with COVID-19, enrolled during active disease. The donor label of this sample is uncertain. What was sequenced was peripheral blood. The CDR3 loop is CAWSYFRGQQVYEQYF. DNA for the CDR3: TGTGCCTGGAGCTACTTTCGAGGACAACAGGTCTACGAGCAGTACTTC.